Listed below are T cell receptor beta chains from one sample, sequenced in a study of blood T cell repertoires in COVID-19. Only in-frame clones appear in the TCRdb table, and some are missing; sequencing was by immunoSEQ multiplex PCR. Counted here are about 270,000 clones, 70% to 90% occurring once; the ten biggest clones make up about 4%. The specimen sequenced was PBMCs or T cells enriched from blood (not recorded which). All receptors derive from a woman in her 30s with acute COVID-19. CDR3s include the opening cysteine and the closing phenylalanine or tryptophan. The D gene is left open where the match is weak.

TRBJ1-1 | TRBD1 | TRBV29-1 | CSVALLEGARGQNTEAFF
TRBJ1-5 | NA | TRBV27 | CASSLRGFTIQRNQPQHF
TRBJ1-3 | NA | TRBV5-1 | CASSTGSGRFSGNTIYF
TRBJ2-2 | NA | TRBV2 | CASSDPGAGELFF
TRBJ1-3 | NA | TRBV15 | CATSRDYGGSSGNTIYF
TRBJ2-1 | NA | TRBV11-3 | CASSLVGNNEQFF
TRBJ1-2 | NA | TRBV28 | CASSLWTYGYTF
TRBJ2-7 | TRBD2 | TRBV27 | CASAGGPSYEQYF
TRBJ1-5 | TRBD1 | TRBV27 | CASSLGQGTQRQHF
TRBJ1-5 | NA | TRBV19 | CASSTSNTNSNQPQHF
TRBJ1-1 | TRBD1 | TRBV6-5 | CASTLLQGADTEAFF
TRBJ1-2 | NA | TRBV2 | CASLRGGLDYGYTF
TRBJ2-3 | TRBD1 | TRBV2 | CASSVQGAPDTQYF
TRBJ1-2 | TRBD1 | TRBV6-5 | CASSSPGTGTYGYTF
TRBJ2-2 | NA | TRBV19 | CASSIGPGELFF